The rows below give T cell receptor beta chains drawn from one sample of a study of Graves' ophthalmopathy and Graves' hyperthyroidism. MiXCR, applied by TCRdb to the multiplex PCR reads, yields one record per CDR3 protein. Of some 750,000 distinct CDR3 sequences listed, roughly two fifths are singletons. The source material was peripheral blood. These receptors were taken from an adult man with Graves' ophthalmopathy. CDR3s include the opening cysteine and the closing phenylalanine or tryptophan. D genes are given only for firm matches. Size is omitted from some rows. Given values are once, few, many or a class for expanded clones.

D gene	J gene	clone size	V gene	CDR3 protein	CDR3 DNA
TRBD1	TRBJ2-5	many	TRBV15	CATSSLRDRPKETQYF	TGTGCCACCAGCAGCCTCCGGGACAGGCCCAAAGAGACCCAGTACTTC
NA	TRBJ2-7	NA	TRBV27	CATRQRPYEQYF	TGTGCCACCAGACAGAGACCCTACGAGCAGTACTTC
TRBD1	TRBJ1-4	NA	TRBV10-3	CASNLDRGATNEKLFF	TGTGCCAGCAACCTGGACAGGGGCGCAACTAATGAAAAACTGTTTTTT
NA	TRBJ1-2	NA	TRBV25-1	CASSSPPILTYGYTF	TGTGCCAGCAGTTCCCCCCCGATCCTTACCTATGGCTACACCTTC
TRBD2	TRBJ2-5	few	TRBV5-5	CASSPLAGVGQTQYF	TGTGCCAGCAGCCCCTTAGCGGGAGTTGGGCAGACCCAGTACTTC
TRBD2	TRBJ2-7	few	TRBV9	CASSEAGGAYEQYF	TGTGCCAGCAGCGAAGCGGGAGGGGCCTACGAGCAGTACTTC
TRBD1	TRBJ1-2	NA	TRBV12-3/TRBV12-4	CASSDRGTGRYTF	TGTGCCAGCAGTGACAGGGGGACAGGCCGCTACACCTTC
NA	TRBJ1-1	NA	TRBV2	CASSEKGGGEAFF	TGTGCCAGCAGTGAAAAAGGGGGTGGAGAAGCTTTCTTT
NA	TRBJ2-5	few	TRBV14	CASSSLGAAEETQYF	TGTGCCAGCAGCAGCCTGGGAGCGGCGGAGGAGACCCAGTACTTC
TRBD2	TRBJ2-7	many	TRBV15	CATSTRTSGNTVQYF	TGTGCCACCAGCACCAGGACTAGCGGGAATACGGTGCAGTACTTC
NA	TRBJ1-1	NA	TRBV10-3	CASSQEWSQLNTEAFF	TGTGCCAGCAGCCAAGAATGGTCGCAGTTGAACACTGAAGCTTTCTTT
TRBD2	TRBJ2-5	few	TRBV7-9	CASSFVLAGDKAEETQYF	TGTGCCAGCAGCTTTGTCCTAGCGGGAGACAAGGCCGAAGAGACCCAGTACTTC
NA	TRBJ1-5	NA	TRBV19	CASSRTDWQPQHF	TGTGCCAGTAGTAGGACCGATTGGCAGCCCCAGCATTTT
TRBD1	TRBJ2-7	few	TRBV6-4	CASSYLGTVTARVSHEQYF	TGTGCCAGCAGTTACTTAGGGACAGTAACTGCTCGGGTTAGCCACGAGCAGTACTTC
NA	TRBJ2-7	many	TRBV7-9	CASSLNPESYEQYF	TGTGCCAGCAGCTTAAACCCCGAATCCTACGAGCAGTACTTC
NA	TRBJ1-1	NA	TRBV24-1	CASRDGKNTEAFF	TGTGCCAGTCGGGACGGGAAGAACACTGAAGCTTTCTTT
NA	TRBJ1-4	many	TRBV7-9	CASSRRGEKLFF	TGTGCCAGCAGTCGGCGGGGGGAAAAACTGTTTTTT
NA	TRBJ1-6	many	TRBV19	CALSRQSSSPLHF	TGTGCCCTATCACGACAGTCCAGTTCACCCCTCCACTTT
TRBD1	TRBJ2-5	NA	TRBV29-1	CSGRQGFTQYF	TGCAGCGGACGACAGGGATTTACCCAGTACTTC
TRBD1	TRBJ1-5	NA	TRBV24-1	CATSDPGTVGFSNQPQHF	TGTGCCACCAGTGACCCAGGGACAGTCGGGTTTAGCAATCAGCCCCAGCATTTT
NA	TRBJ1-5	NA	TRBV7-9	CASSSQGMPQHF	TGTGCCAGCAGCTCCCAAGGGATGCCCCAGCATTTT
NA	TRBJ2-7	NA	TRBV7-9	CASSQAKTYEQYF	TGCGCCAGCAGCCAAGCGAAAACCTACGAGCAGTACTTC
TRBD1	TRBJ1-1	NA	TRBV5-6	CASSDEDRMNTEAFF	TGTGCCAGCAGCGACGAGGACAGGATGAACACTGAAGCTTTCTTT
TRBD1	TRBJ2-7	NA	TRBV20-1	CSARDGRGLSYEQYF	TGCAGTGCTAGAGATGGCAGGGGGCTTTCCTACGAGCAGTACTTC
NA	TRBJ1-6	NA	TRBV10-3	CAISETDSSPLHF	TGTGCCATCAGTGAGACCGATTCGTCACCCCTCCACTTT
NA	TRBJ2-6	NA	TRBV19	CASSKRPTGLSGANVLTF	TGTGCCAGTAGTAAACGACCGACAGGACTCTCTGGGGCCAACGTCCTGACTTTC
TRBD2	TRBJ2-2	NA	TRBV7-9	CASQTSGTGGTGELFF	TGTGCCAGCCAGACTAGCGGCACGGGGGGCACCGGGGAGCTGTTTTTT
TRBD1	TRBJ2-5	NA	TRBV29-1	CSGTGTGGSFF	TGCAGCGGAACCGGGACAGGGGGGAGCTTCTTC
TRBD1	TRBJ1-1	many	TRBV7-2	CASSRWTGDTEAFF	TGTGCCAGCAGCCGATGGACAGGGGACACTGAAGCTTTCTTT
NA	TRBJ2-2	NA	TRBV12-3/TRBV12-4	CASSSEWGNTGELFF	TGTGCCAGCAGTTCCGAATGGGGGAACACCGGGGAGCTGTTTTTT
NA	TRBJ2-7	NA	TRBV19	CASRRGPSSYEQYF	TGTGCCAGTAGGAGGGGCCCTAGCTCCTACGAGCAGTACTTC
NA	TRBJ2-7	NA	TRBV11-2	CASSQVLGPYEQYF	TGTGCCAGCAGCCAAGTTCTGGGTCCCTACGAGCAGTACTTC
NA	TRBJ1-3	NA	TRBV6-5	CASSYTLLGSVYGNTIYF	TGTGCCAGCAGTTACACCTTACTGGGGTCGGTGTATGGAAACACCATATATTTT
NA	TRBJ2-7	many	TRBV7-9	CASSSLSEPDEQYF	TGTGCCAGCAGTTCCCTTTCGGAGCCGGACGAGCAGTACTTC
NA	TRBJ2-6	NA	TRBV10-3	CAISDKAGANVLTF	TGTGCCATCAGCGACAAAGCTGGGGCCAACGTCCTGACTTTC
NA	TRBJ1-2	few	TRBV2	CASSPRVTYGYTF	TGTGCCAGCTCACCTCGGGTGACCTATGGCTACACCTTC